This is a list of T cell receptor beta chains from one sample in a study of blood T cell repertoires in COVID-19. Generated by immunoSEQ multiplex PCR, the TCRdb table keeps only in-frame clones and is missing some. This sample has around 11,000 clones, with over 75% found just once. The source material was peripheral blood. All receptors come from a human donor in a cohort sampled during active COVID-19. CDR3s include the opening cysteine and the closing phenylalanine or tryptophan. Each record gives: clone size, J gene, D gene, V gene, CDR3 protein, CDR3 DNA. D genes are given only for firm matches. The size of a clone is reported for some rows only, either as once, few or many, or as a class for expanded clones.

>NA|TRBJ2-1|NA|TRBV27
CASSYTGISYNEQFF
TGTGCCAGCAGCTATACAGGGATCTCCTACAATGAGCAGTTCTTC
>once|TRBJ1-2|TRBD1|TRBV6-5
CASTRIGQAGDGYTF
TGTGCCAGCACCCGAATCGGACAGGCAGGAGATGGCTACACCTTC
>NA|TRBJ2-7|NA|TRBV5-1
CASSLDLVSTYEQYF
TGCGCCAGCAGCTTGGATCTAGTCTCTACCTACGAGCAGTACTTC
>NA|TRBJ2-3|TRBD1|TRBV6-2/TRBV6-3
CASSMPGTVLSTDTQYF
TGTGCCAGCAGCATGCCCGGGACAGTCCTATCCACAGATACGCAGTATTTT
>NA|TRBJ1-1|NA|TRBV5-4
CASSSGGPGKPEAFF
TGTGCCAGCAGCTCAGGAGGGCCGGGGAAACCTGAAGCTTTCTTT
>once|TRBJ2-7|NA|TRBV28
CASSLGSYREQYF
TGTGCCAGCAGTTTAGGCAGTTACAGAGAGCAGTACTTC
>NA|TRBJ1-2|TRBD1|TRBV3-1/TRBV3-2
CASSQDARGRAGYTF
TGTGCCAGCAGCCAAGATGCCAGGGGGCGGGCTGGCTACACCTTC
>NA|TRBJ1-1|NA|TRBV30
CAWRLPRTRSEAFF
TGTGCCTGGAGGCTCCCCCGGACACGGAGTGAAGCTTTCTTT
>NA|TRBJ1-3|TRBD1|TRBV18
CASSLETGSSSGNTIYF
TGTGCCAGCTCTCTAGAGACAGGGTCGAGCTCTGGAAACACCATATATTTT
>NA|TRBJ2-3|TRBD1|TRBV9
CASSAGDRGRVDTQYF
TGTGCCAGCAGCGCCGGGGACAGGGGGCGTGTAGATACGCAGTATTTT
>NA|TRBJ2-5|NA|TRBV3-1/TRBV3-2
CASSQPARETQYF
TGTGCCAGCAGCCAACCCGCTAGAGAGACCCAGTACTTC
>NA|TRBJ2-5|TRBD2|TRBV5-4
CASSPGGTNQETQYF
TGTGCCAGCAGCCCGGGAGGGACTAACCAAGAGACCCAGTACTTC
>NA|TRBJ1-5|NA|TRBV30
CAWSLGENQPQHF
TGTGCCTGGAGTTTAGGGGAAAATCAGCCCCAGCATTTT
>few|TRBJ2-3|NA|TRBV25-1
CASSYNRATDTQYF
TGTGCCAGCAGTTATAACAGGGCCACAGATACGCAGTATTTT
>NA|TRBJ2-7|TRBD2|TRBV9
CASSVRDYAGVEQYF
TGTGCCAGCAGCGTCCGGGACTACGCAGGCGTCGAGCAGTACTTC
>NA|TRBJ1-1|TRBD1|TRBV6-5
CASSYSTGRNTEAFF
TGTGCCAGCAGTTACTCGACAGGGAGGAACACTGAAGCTTTCTTT
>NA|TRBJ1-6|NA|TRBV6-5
CASSFFDRENSPLHF
TGTGCCAGCAGTTTTTTTGACAGAGAAAATTCACCCCTCCACTTT
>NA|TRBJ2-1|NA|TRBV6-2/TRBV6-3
CASSTGSSYNEQFF
TGTGCCAGCAGTACAGGGAGCTCCTACAATGAGCAGTTCTTC
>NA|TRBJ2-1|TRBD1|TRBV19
CASSIGQGPYNEQFF
TGTGCCAGTAGTATTGGACAGGGCCCCTACAATGAGCAGTTCTTC
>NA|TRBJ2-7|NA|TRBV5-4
CASSLAYRDEQYF
TGTGCCAGCAGCTTGGCCTACAGGGACGAGCAGTACTTC
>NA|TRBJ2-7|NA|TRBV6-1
CASSEGQRYSYEQYF
TGTGCCAGCAGTGAAGGGCAGCGTTACTCCTACGAGCAGTACTTC
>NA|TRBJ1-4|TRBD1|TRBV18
CASSGQGATNEKLFF
TGTGCCAGCTCGGGACAGGGAGCAACTAATGAAAAACTGTTTTTT
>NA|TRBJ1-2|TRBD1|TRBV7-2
CASSLRLDRGYGYTF
TGTGCCAGCAGCTTAAGGCTGGACAGGGGCTATGGCTACACCTTC
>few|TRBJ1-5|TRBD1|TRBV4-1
CASSRTGQGSNQPQHF
TGCGCCAGCAGCCGGACAGGTCAGGGGAGCAATCAGCCCCAGCATTTT
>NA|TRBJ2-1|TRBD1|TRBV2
CASSEYGQGGEQFF
TGTGCCAGCAGCGAATACGGACAGGGTGGGGAGCAGTTCTTC
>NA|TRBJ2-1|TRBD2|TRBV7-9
CASSPRLAGDPSEQFF
TGTGCCAGCAGCCCCCGACTAGCGGGTGACCCTAGTGAGCAGTTCTTC
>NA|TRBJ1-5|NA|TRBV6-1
CASSEMGTTNQPQHF
TGTGCCAGCAGTGAAATGGGGACAACCAATCAGCCCCAGCATTTT
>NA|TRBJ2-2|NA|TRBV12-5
CASGLVKGGTALGHGELFF
TGTGCTAGTGGTTTGGTAAAGGGGGGGACGGCTCTCGGTCACGGGGAGCTGTTTTTT
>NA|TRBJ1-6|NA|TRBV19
CASSIYRENSPLHF
TGTGCCAGTAGTATCTACAGGGAAAATTCACCCCTCCACTTT
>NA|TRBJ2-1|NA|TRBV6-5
CASRGLRSSYNEQFF
TGTGCCAGCAGGGGGCTTCGGAGCTCCTACAATGAGCAGTTCTTC
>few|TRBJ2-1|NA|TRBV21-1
CASSITTGLVGNEQFF
TGTGCCAGCAGCATAACGACGGGACTAGTAGGTAATGAGCAGTTCTTC
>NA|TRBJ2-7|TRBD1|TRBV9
CASSPRPGTDYEQYF
TGTGCCAGCAGCCCGAGGCCCGGGACAGATTACGAGCAGTACTTC